This TCR beta chain is from a study of regulatory T cells in long-lasting Graves disease. CDR1 is MDHEN, CDR2 SYDVKM, per germline. Trimming removed 3 bases at V and 7 bases at J, with 21 bases between. This CDR3 comprises 16 residues. The time point here: persistent/refractory GD, antithyroid drugs over 5 years with positive TRAb. TCR sequences were obtained from RNA taken from PBMCs. Construction of the TCR beta libraries employed iRepertoire HTBI primers in conjunction with Arm-PCR of CDR3 regions. One entry per CDR3 protein, called by TCRdb with MiXCR from the multiplex PCR reads. The repertoire consists of 700,000 or so distinct CDR3 sequences, with approximately 31% occurring once and the leading ten covering about 42%.

Source: peripheral blood mononuclear cells (PBMCs), taken when the disease was refractory, from a patient treated with antithyroid drugs. This sequence was found in a female donor with Graves disease. J is TRBJ2-5 and V is TRBV28; perhaps TRBD1 as D (6 bases). CDR3 in amino acids: CASSFVWGPGAGTQYF. CDR3 sequence (DNA): TGTGCCAGCAGTTTCGTTTGGGGGCCCGGCGCGGGGACCCAGTACTTC.